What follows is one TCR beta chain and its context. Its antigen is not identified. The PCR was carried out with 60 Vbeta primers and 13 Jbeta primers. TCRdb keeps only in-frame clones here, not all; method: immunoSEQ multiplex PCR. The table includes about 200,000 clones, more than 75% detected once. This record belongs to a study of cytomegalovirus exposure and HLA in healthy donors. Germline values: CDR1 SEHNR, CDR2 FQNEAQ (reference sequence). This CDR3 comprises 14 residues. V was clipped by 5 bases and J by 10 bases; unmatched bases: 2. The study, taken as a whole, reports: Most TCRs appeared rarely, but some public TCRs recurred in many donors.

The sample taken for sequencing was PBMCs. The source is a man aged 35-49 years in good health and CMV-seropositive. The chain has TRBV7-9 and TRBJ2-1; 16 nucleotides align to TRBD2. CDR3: CASSQGLAGGEQFF. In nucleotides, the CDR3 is TGTGCCAGCAGCCAGGGACTAGCGGGAGGGGAGCAGTTCTTC.